Listed below are T cell receptor beta chains from one sample, sequenced in a study of Ad26.COV2.S vaccination and SARS-CoV-2 variants. Measured with immunoSEQ multiplex PCR; TCRdb has only the in-frame clones, and not every one. The sample has a few hundred thousand clones, 80% to 90% seen once. The source material was peripheral blood, sampled in a trial of Ad26.COV2.S vaccine versus placebo. These receptor sequences come from a person between 18 and 65 years old who received the Ad26.COV2.S COVID-19 vaccine or a placebo. The CDR3 runs from the conserved cysteine through the conserved F or W.

TRBV6-5	TRBJ2-1	CASSYLAGVDEQFF
TRBV21-1	TRBJ2-1	CASSTLAGAYNEQFF
TRBV5-4	TRBJ2-3	CASSLAGGGTDTQYF
TRBV5-6	TRBJ2-7	CASNEGSSYEQYF
TRBV10-2	TRBJ2-2	CASREGAANTGELFF
TRBV6-1	TRBJ1-5	CASSEAASNQPQHF
TRBV7-3	TRBJ2-3	CASSSNTDTQYF
TRBV7-9	TRBJ2-7	CASSFFRGYEQYF
TRBV2	TRBJ2-7	CASSEGGYPYEQYF
TRBV30	TRBJ2-2	CACSEREITGELFF